This T cell receptor (beta chain) appears in the sequencing data of a study of CD8+ T cells in alopecia areata. In each case, RNA was isolated and then reverse transcribed into cDNA as the sequencing template. Sequencing was performed with immunoSEQ multiplex PCR; in TCRdb, only in-frame clones are kept and a portion is missing. Found here are 65,000 to 95,000 clones, about 51% of them singletons; the top ten hold approximately 5.3%. This CDR3 region has 14 residues. V shed 6 bases and J 2 bases; nucleotides not matched to a gene: 7. Study-level findings and limits: Patients displayed less clarity in TCR sharing than mice, a finding possibly related to HLA.

Sampling of alopecia areata patients yielded lesional scalp punch biopsies as well as peripheral blood. PBMC-derived CD4+ and CD8+ T cells were sorted. With regard to this clone: Its antigen is as yet unknown.

The chain joins TRBV23-1 to TRBJ2-7; 7 nucleotides align to TRBD1. TRBV23-1 qualifies as an ORF whose function is uncertain. The sequenced material came from NKG2D-high CD8+ T cells sorted from blood. This sequence originates from a human donor with alopecia areata. CDR3 nucleotides: TGCGCCAGCAGGGCCTCGGACAGGCCCTACGAGCAGTACTTC. Its translation: CASRASDRPYEQYF.